These 13 T cell receptor beta chains were sequenced from one sample in a study of PD-1 blockade in classical Hodgkin lymphoma. Only in-frame clones appear in the TCRdb table, and some are missing; sequencing was by immunoSEQ multiplex PCR. The table shows more than 70,000 clones, with 80% to 95% occurring only once. Relapses following autologous stem cell transplantation were seen in all patients, with brentuximab vedotin exposure varying. Material: peripheral blood mononuclear cells (PBMCs), obtained before the second cycle of nivolumab. All receptors come from a human donor with classical Hodgkin lymphoma.

The chain has TRBV6-5 and TRBJ2-2, with no clear D. Between the trimmed V and J ends, which lost 2 bases and 3 bases, there was a span of 13 bases. The CDR3 totals 16 residues. The germline CDR1 and CDR2 sequences are MNHEY and SVGAGI. The CDR3 loop is CASSYAQFGDTGELFF. In DNA, the CDR3 is TGTGCCAGCAGTTACGCACAGTTTGGCGACACCGGGGAGCTGTTTTTT.

This chain links TRBV4-1 with TRBJ2-3, with D possibly TRBD1 on 5 matching bases. The germline CDR1 and CDR2 sequences are MGHRA and YSYEKL. The CDR3 covers 15 residues. Trimming pared 3 bases from V and 5 bases from J, leaving 15 bases between. Written as DNA, the CDR3 is TGCGCCAGCAGCCAGGGGTTGGGGCCACAAGATACGCAGTATTTT. Translation gives CASSQGLGPQDTQYF.

The chain has TRBV27 and TRBJ1-2; D might be TRBD1 (5 bases). CDR1 is MNHEY and CDR2 is SMNVEV in the germline V gene (reference sequence). Between the trimmed V and J ends, which lost 0 bases and 4 bases, there was a span of 12 bases. The CDR3 consists of 15 residues. In DNA form, the CDR3 reads TGTGCCAGCAGTTTATCGAGGGGCACGGGCTATGGCTACACCTTC. It translates to CASSLSRGTGYGYTF.

This clone has only one observation. The chain couples TRBV10-3 to TRBJ2-7, with unresolved D. Trimming shortened V by 10 bases and J by 3 bases, and 10 bases separated the two germline ends. CDR1 and CDR2 (germline): ENHRY, SYGVKD. The CDR3 spans 11 residues. DNA of the CDR3: TGTGCCACCTCCCCGAACTACGAGCAGTACTTC. Translating gives CATSPNYEQYF.

V gene TRBV11-3 combines with J gene TRBJ2-2, with TRBD2 identical over 14 bases. The germline V gene encodes CDR1 SGHNT and CDR2 YENEEA. The CDR3 spans 19 residues. Trimming cost V 4 bases and J 4 bases; bases outside gene matches: 11. CDR3 region: CASSSPATSGRAGTGELFF. CDR3 coding DNA: TGTGCCAGCAGCTCACCCGCGACTAGCGGGAGGGCCGGCACCGGGGAGCTGTTTTTT.

This chain joins TRBV27 and TRBJ1-4; possible D gene TRBD1, 6 bases. CDR1 is MNHEY and CDR2 is SMNVEV in the germline V gene (reference sequence). CDR3 size: 14 residues. The germline V and J ends were trimmed by 4 bases and 4 bases, with 10 bases remaining between them. CDR3: CASSSRTDNEKLFF. CDR3 bases: TGTGCCAGCAGTTCAAGGACAGATAATGAAAAACTGTTTTTT.

The chain is built from TRBV10-1 and TRBJ1-4; D may be TRBD1 (5 bases). The V end was cut by 5 bases, the J end by 6 bases, with 7 bases between. The germline gives CDR1 WNHNN, CDR2 SYGVQD (reference sequence). The CDR3 contains 12 residues. The CDR3 region is CASSQGHEKLFF. In DNA form, the CDR3 reads TGCGCCAGCAGTCAGGGTCATGAAAAACTGTTTTTT.

This clone was seen only once. The CDR3 region has the DNA TGTGCCAGCAGCGTAGAGGGGGGTGGGCAGTATTTT. It translates to CASSVEGGGQYF. The gene calls are TRBV9 and TRBJ2-3; D could derive from TRBD1 or TRBD2 (6 bases each). The CDR3 is 12 amino acids. V lost 0 bases to trimming and J lost 11 bases, with 10 bases between them. In germline, CDR1 is SGDLS, CDR2 YYNGEE.

The J gene is TRBJ1-3, the V gene TRBV9, with D unresolved. CDR1 and CDR2 (germline): SGDLS, YYNGEE. V shed 2 bases and J shed 4 bases, with 7 bases lying between them. The CDR3 has 13 residues. CDR3 nucleotide sequence: TGTGCCAGCAGCGTGACCAGGGGAAACACCATATATTTT. It translates to CASSVTRGNTIYF.

This chain connects TRBV7-9 to TRBJ2-7, with 9 bases fitting TRBD1. The V gene's germline CDR1 is SEHNR and CDR2 FQNEAQ (reference sequence). Unmatched junction bases numbered 14, after V lost 5 bases and J lost 6 bases. CDR3 length: 16 amino acids. CDR3 coding DNA: TGTGCCAGCAGCCCGATGGCGGTGACAGGGGGTCTCGAGCAGTACTTC. This sequence encodes CASSPMAVTGGLEQYF.

This clone was detected a few times. The chain carries TRBV30 and TRBJ2-5, with 7 bases fitting TRBD2. There are 12 residues in the CDR3. Trimming took 5 bases from V and 5 from J; bases not matched to a gene: 5. Germline V gives CDR1 GTSNPN, CDR2 SVGIG (reference sequence). In DNA form, the CDR3 reads TGTGCCTGGGCGGGAGTCTCCGAGACCCAGTACTTC. Its translation is CAWAGVSETQYF. Using reference TRBV30 and TRBJ2-5 for the parts outside the CDR3, the full variable domain is SQTIHQWPATLVQPVGSPLSLECTVEGTSNPNLYWYRQAAGRGLQLLFYSVGIGQISSEVPQNLSASRPQDRQFILSSKKLLLSDSGFYLCAWAGVSETQYFGPGTRLLVL.

The rearrangement joins TRBV10-3 to TRBJ2-7; 7 positions agree with TRBD1. Germline CDR1 reads ENHRY; CDR2 reads SYGVKD. CDR3 length equals 12 residues. The V gene end was trimmed by 8 bases and the J gene end by 2 bases; junction bases not matched to a gene: 3. DNA of the CDR3: TGTGCCATCTGGCAGGGGGCCTACGAGCAGTACTTC. Translated: CAIWQGAYEQYF.

The CDR3, as DNA: TGTGCCTGGAGGGTCACCTACCTCTATGGCTACACCTTC. This codes for CAWRVTYLYGYTF. The chain recombines TRBV30 with TRBJ1-2; the D is unclear. Trimming left V 3 bases short and J 4 bases short, with 12 bases between. The CDR3 has 13 amino acids. The germline V gene encodes CDR1 GTSNPN and CDR2 SVGIG (reference sequence).